This section outlines one T cell receptor beta chain sequence together with its context. Germline V gene sequence: CDR1 MNHEY, CDR2 SMNVEV (reference sequence). Trimming removed 2 bases at V and 10 bases at J, with 14 bases between. The CDR3 extends over 14 amino acids. The data originate from a study of blood T cell repertoires in COVID-19. Overall study: There were acute and convalescent COVID-19 samples, and they came from the United States, Italy and Spain. T cells, B-cell-depleted T cells, or PBMCs provided the cDNA or gDNA that served as material.

Original data processing: Reference gene primer amplification yielded estimated nucleated cell counts. Using immunoSEQ multiplex PCR, the repertoire was profiled, and TCRdb retains in-frame clones only, with some absent. From that table come the V and J calls and clone size; the DNA was used to work out D and trimming. The sample lists hundreds of thousands of clones; approximately 84% were seen once. The sequencing input was peripheral blood. V gene TRBV27 combines with J gene TRBJ1-4; D perhaps matches TRBD1 (6 bases). The receptor was isolated from a man aged 80 or over with acute or convalescent COVID-19. CDR3 loop: CASSLLGAPVKLFF. The DNA of the CDR3 is TGTGCCAGCAGTTTACTGGGGGCGCCCGTAAAACTGTTTTTT.